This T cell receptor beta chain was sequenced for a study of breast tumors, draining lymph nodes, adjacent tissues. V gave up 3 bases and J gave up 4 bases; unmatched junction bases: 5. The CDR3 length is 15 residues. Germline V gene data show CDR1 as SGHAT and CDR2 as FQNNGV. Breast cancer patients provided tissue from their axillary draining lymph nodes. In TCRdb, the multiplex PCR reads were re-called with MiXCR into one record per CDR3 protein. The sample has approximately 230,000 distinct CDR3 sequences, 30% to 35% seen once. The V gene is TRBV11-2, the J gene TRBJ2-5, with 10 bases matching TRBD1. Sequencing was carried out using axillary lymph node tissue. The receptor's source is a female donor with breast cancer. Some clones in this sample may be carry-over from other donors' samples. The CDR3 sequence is CASSFGTGAGETQYF. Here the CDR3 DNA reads TGTGCCAGCAGCTTTGGGACAGGGGCGGGAGAGACCCAGTACTTC.